Below, 16 T cell receptor beta chains from the same sample are listed, as sequenced in a study of OX40 agonist ivuxolimab in advanced cancers. TCRdb's copy holds only in-frame clones and misses some; the assay was immunoSEQ multiplex PCR. The sample contains tens of thousands of clones, 82% of which appear only once. The sample consisted of CD4+ or CD8+ T cells sorted from blood, taken in a trial of the OX40 agonist ivuxolimab. The receptor source for this set is an adult with an advanced solid tumor such as melanoma, head and neck, liver or kidney cancer.

This sequence joins TRBV7-2 and TRBJ1-2; D gene uncertain. Trimming pared 5 bases from V and 8 bases from J, leaving 18 bases between. Germline V gene sequence: CDR1 SGHTA, CDR2 FQGNSA. The CDR3 runs 14 residues. The CDR3 protein is CASSIYGKGTGYTF. In nucleotides, the CDR3 is TGTGCCAGCAGCATCTATGGCAAAGGAACCGGCTACACCTTC.

The gene calls are TRBV18 and TRBJ1-4; a weak D match, TRBD1 (6 bases). Trimming took 8 bases from V and 8 from J, leaving 18 bases between them. The CDR3 is 14 amino acids. CDR1 KGHSH and CDR2 LQKENI come from the germline V gene. The CDR3 sequence: CASTQGVSGEKLFF. CDR3 DNA: TGTGCCAGCACACAGGGTGTATCGGGAGAAAAACTGTTTTTT.

Only a few counts were recorded for this clone. J is TRBJ2-3 and V is TRBV7-3; D might be TRBD1 (5 bases). The CDR3 has 13 residues. V was pared by 2 bases and J by 6 bases, with 9 bases between. Looked up from germline, CDR1 is SGHTA and CDR2 is FQGTGA. The CDR3 DNA reads TGTGCCAGCAGCTTATTCCAGGGTGATACGCAGTATTTT. Translated, it gives CASSLFQGDTQYF.

The chain uses TRBV5-5 and TRBJ1-2; 9 nucleotides match TRBD1. V lost 4 bases to trimming and J lost 4 bases; unmatched junction nucleotides: 5. From germline, CDR1 is SGHKS and CDR2 YYEKEE (reference sequence). This CDR3 spans 14 amino acids. CDR3 nucleotide sequence: TGTGCCAGCAGCCAAACAGGGGGCGGCTATGGCTACACCTTC. Protein sequence: CASSQTGGGYGYTF.

The V gene is TRBV7-8, the J gene TRBJ1-2; no firm D call. V was pared by 1 base and J by 4 bases, with 7 bases between. Germline-derived CDR1 and CDR2 are SGHVS and FQNEAQ. The CDR3 has 13 amino acids. CDR3 DNA: TGTGCCAGCAGCTTAGGAGGGAGCTATGGCTACACCTTC. Its translation: CASSLGGSYGYTF.

V is TRBV30 and J is TRBJ1-2; 8 nucleotides align to TRBD1. Unmatched junction bases numbered 7, after V lost 0 bases and J lost 4 bases. The CDR3 totals 15 residues. The germline V gene has CDR1 GTSNPN and CDR2 SVGIG (reference sequence). CDR3 sequence: CAWSVGGQGFYGYTF. DNA of the CDR3: TGTGCCTGGAGTGTAGGCGGACAGGGATTCTATGGCTACACCTTC. Using reference TRBV30 and TRBJ1-2 for the parts outside the CDR3, the full variable domain is SQTIHQWPATLVQPVGSPLSLECTVEGTSNPNLYWYRQAAGRGLQLLFYSVGIGQISSEVPQNLSASRPQDRQFILSSKKLLLSDSGFYLCAWSVGGQGFYGYTFGSGTRLTVV.

The V and J genes are TRBV21-1 and TRBJ2-7; the table's TRBD1 call for D was not verified on the DNA. TRBV21-1 corresponds to a pseudogene. The CDR3 totals 13 residues. CDR3 in amino acids: CASTLDRDHEQYF. CDR3 DNA: TGTGCCAGCACCCTGGACAGGGACCACGAGCAGTACTTC.

The chain links TRBV5-5 to TRBJ2-2, with 12 bases aligning to TRBD1. This CDR3 contains 17 residues. Trimming at V came to 4 bases and at J to 7 bases, leaving 11 bases not matched to a gene. Germline CDR1 reads SGHKS; CDR2 reads YYEKEE (reference sequence). The DNA for the CDR3 is TGTGCCAGCAGCCCACGCTGGGGACAGGGGGCGGGCGGGGAGCTGTTTTTT. Translating gives CASSPRWGQGAGGELFF.

The gene calls are TRBV2 and TRBJ2-3; 13 nucleotides agree with TRBD2. This CDR3 has 15 amino acids. J was trimmed by 5 bases and V by 3 bases; bases with no gene match: 2. Germline lookup yields CDR1 SNHLY and CDR2 FYNNEI. In DNA form, the CDR3 reads TGTGCCAGCAGTGAGGGACTAGCGGGGATAGATACGCAGTATTTT. Its translation: CASSEGLAGIDTQYF.

The chain couples TRBV5-1 to TRBJ1-1; 8 bases match TRBD1. This CDR3 contains 14 residues. V was pared by 2 bases and J by 3 bases, with 3 bases of the junction left unmatched. Germline V CDR1 and CDR2: SGHRS, YFSETQ. Here the CDR3 reads CASSFTGGHTEAFF. The CDR3 nucleotides read TGCGCCAGCAGCTTCACAGGGGGTCACACTGAAGCTTTCTTT.

Only a few counts were recorded for this clone. This rearrangement joins TRBV7-2 to TRBJ2-3; TRBD2 matches at 7 bases. J was trimmed by 7 bases and V by 4 bases; bases with no gene match: 17. Germline V CDR1 and CDR2: SGHTA, FQGNSA. The CDR3 is made up of 17 amino acids. CDR3 in amino acids: CASSCLEGGSCPNTQYF. The CDR3 nucleotides are TGTGCCAGCAGCTGTCTTGAGGGCGGGAGTTGCCCGAATACGCAGTATTTT.

The CDR3 region is CASSLGAAALGGGYTF. DNA for the CDR3: TGTGCCAGCAGCTTAGGAGCGGCAGCTTTAGGTGGTGGCTACACCTTC. The rearrangement joins TRBV7-2 to TRBJ1-2, with D unresolved. The length of the CDR3 is 16 residues. Germline V lookup: CDR1 SGHTA, CDR2 FQGNSA. The V end was cut by 1 base, the J end by 7 bases, with 19 bases between.

The chain uses TRBV5-5 and TRBJ1-3, with unresolved D. V dropped 0 bases and J dropped 0 bases, with 4 bases sitting between them. The CDR3 consists of 14 residues. Germline V gene lookup returns CDR1 SGHKS and CDR2 YYEKEE (reference sequence). CDR3 coding DNA: TGTGCCAGCAGCTTGGGCCTCTCTGGAAACACCATATATTTT. This gives the protein CASSLGLSGNTIYF.

The J gene is TRBJ1-1, the V gene TRBV11-1; D possibly corresponds to TRBD1 (5 bases). Germline assignment: CDR1 SGHAT and CDR2 FQDESV (reference sequence). V shed 1 base and J shed 4 bases, with 10 bases lying between them. This CDR3 has 14 amino acids. CDR3 loop: CASSLGREGTEAFF. The CDR3 DNA is TGTGCCAGCAGCTTAGGCAGGGAGGGCACTGAAGCTTTCTTT. Full variable domain (rest looked up from reference TRBV11-1 and TRBJ1-1): EAEVAQSPRYKITEKSQAVAFWCDPISGHATLYWYRQILGQGPELLVQFQDESVVDDSQLPKDRFSAERLKGVDSTLKIQPAELGDSAMYLCASSLGREGTEAFFGQGTRLTVV.

This clone has more than one count but fewer than ten. The chain couples TRBV7-2 to TRBJ1-5, with TRBD1 identical over 7 bases. This CDR3 is built from 15 residues. Trimming cost V 2 bases and J 7 bases; bases outside gene matches: 8. CDR1 and CDR2 (germline): SGHTA, FQGNSA. CDR3 protein: CASSLLSTGYQPQHF. The CDR3 bases are TGTGCCAGCAGCTTATTATCGACAGGGTACCAGCCCCAGCATTTT. Full variable domain (rest looked up from reference TRBV7-2 and TRBJ1-5): GAGVSQSPSNKVTEKGKDVELRCDPISGHTALYWYRQSLGQGLEFLIYFQGNSAPDKSGLPSDRFSAERTGGSVSTLTIQRTQQEDSAVYLCASSLLSTGYQPQHFGDGTRLSIL.

In this sample, this clone turned up a few times. The chain uses TRBV5-1 and TRBJ1-1; no definite D call. This CDR3 spans 16 amino acids. Germline V gene lookup returns CDR1 SGHRS and CDR2 YFSETQ. The ends were cut back, 0 bases at V and 1 base at J, with 13 bases in the middle. This CDR3 reads CASSLGSAPSNTEAFF. CDR3 nucleotide sequence: TGCGCCAGCAGCTTGGGGTCTGCCCCGTCGAACACTGAAGCTTTCTTT.